These 27 T cell receptor beta chains were all obtained from the same sample, sequenced in a study of cytomegalovirus exposure and HLA in healthy donors. TCRdb's table, derived via immunoSEQ multiplex PCR, lists solely in-frame clones and lacks some. This sample has tens of thousands of clones, with 90% found just once. What was sequenced was PBMCs. The source of these receptors is a man between 18 and 29 years old in good health and CMV-seronegative.

The V and J genes are TRBV5-1 and TRBJ2-3, with 9 nucleotides matching TRBD1. With V trimmed by 4 bases and J by 5 bases, 2 bases remained unmatched. The germline V gene has CDR1 SGHRS and CDR2 YFSETQ. The CDR3 is 13 amino acids. CDR3 protein: CASSGTGRDTQYF. CDR3 in DNA: TGCGCCAGCAGCGGGACAGGGCGAGATACGCAGTATTTT.

V usage is TRBV5-6 and J usage is TRBJ2-1; D might be TRBD2 (5 bases). With 2 bases removed from V and 10 bases from J, the gap between germline ends came to 13 bases. The CDR3 extends over 13 amino acids. CDR1 is SGHDT and CDR2 is YYEEEE in the germline V gene. CDR3 coding DNA: TGTGCCAGCAGCTTTTGGCTAGCTGAAGAGCAGTTCTTC. Encoded protein: CASSFWLAEEQFF.

This chain joins TRBV2 and TRBJ2-1; tentatively, D is TRBD2 (6 bases). Germline V gives CDR1 SNHLY, CDR2 FYNNEI. Trimming stripped 4 bases from V and 1 base from J, with 11 bases between. The CDR3 has 15 residues. CDR3 amino acids: CASSALAMSYNEQFF. In nucleotides, the CDR3 is TGTGCCAGCAGTGCTCTAGCGATGTCCTACAATGAGCAGTTCTTC.

The chain joins TRBV11-2 to TRBJ1-1; D gene ambiguous. The germline V and J ends were trimmed by 1 base and 0 bases, with 3 bases remaining between them. CDR1 and CDR2 from the germline V gene are SGHAT and FQNNGV. CDR3 length equals 13 residues. CDR3 in DNA: TGTGCCAGCAGCTTAGGGCTGAACACTGAAGCTTTCTTT. It is translated as CASSLGLNTEAFF.

Only a few counts were recorded for this clone. This chain joins TRBV28 and TRBJ2-7; 8 bases fit TRBD1. V shed 4 bases and J 4 bases; nucleotides not matched to a gene: 6. The CDR3 consists of 14 residues. Germline loops: CDR1 MDHEN, CDR2 SYDVKM. DNA of the CDR3: TGTGCCAGCAGTTCCCCAGGGGGCTTGTACGAGCAGTACTTC. The encoded protein is CASSSPGGLYEQYF.

V usage is TRBV5-5 and J usage is TRBJ1-1; D ambiguous. The CDR3 runs 13 residues. V was pared by 6 bases and J by 7 bases, with 16 bases between. The germline CDR1 and CDR2 sequences are SGHKS and YYEKEE (reference sequence). The CDR3 nucleotides are TGTGCCAGCAAATTAGTGGGTCGGGATGAAGCTTTCTTT. Amino acid sequence: CASKLVGRDEAFF.

The chain uses TRBV7-9 and TRBJ2-3; 13 bases agree with TRBD2. This CDR3 has 19 amino acids. J was trimmed by 6 bases and V by 4 bases; bases with no gene match: 16. Looked up from germline, CDR1 is SEHNR and CDR2 is FQNEAQ (reference sequence). DNA for the CDR3: TGTGCCAGCAGCTCCTTAGGGCCGCTACTAGCGGGAGGGGAGGATACGCAGTATTTT. It encodes CASSSLGPLLAGGEDTQYF. Based on the CDR3 plus reference TRBV7-9 and TRBJ2-3, the full variable domain is DTGVSQNPRHKITKRGQNVTFRCDPISEHNRLYWYRQTLGQGPEFLTYFQNEAQLEKSRLLSDRFSAERPKGSFSTLEIQRTEQGDSAMYLCASSSLGPLLAGGEDTQYFGPGTRLTVL.

This clone appeared once. This sequence joins TRBV2 and TRBJ2-1; 8 bases are shared with TRBD2. The CDR3 runs to 16 residues. With V trimmed by 7 bases and J by 5 bases, 13 bases remained unmatched. Germline values: CDR1 SNHLY, CDR2 FYNNEI. The CDR3 reads CASTPRDSGTHNEQFF. The CDR3 bases are TGTGCCAGCACCCCTCGGGATAGCGGGACTCACAATGAGCAGTTCTTC.

The chain combines TRBV27 with TRBJ2-1; D is ambiguous. With 5 bases removed from V and 3 bases from J, the gap between germline ends came to 14 bases. The germline gives CDR1 MNHEY, CDR2 SMNVEV (reference sequence). CDR3 size: 15 residues. The CDR3 coding sequence is TGTGCCAGCAGTAACCGGCTTACAGTCTACAATGAGCAGTTCTTC. It translates to CASSNRLTVYNEQFF.

V and J are TRBV28 and TRBJ1-5; maybe TRBD1 (5 bases). Germline loops: CDR1 MDHEN, CDR2 SYDVKM. V gave up 7 bases and J gave up 7 bases, with 14 bases separating them. This CDR3 spans 13 amino acids. This chain's CDR3 is CASTDGGYQPQHF. Written as DNA, the CDR3 is TGTGCCAGCACCGACGGGGGGTACCAGCCCCAGCATTTT.

Relative to its sample, this clone is medium-sized. The chain couples TRBV4-2 to TRBJ2-2, with 8 positions matching TRBD2. The CDR3 totals 18 residues. Germline V lookup: CDR1 LGHNA, CDR2 YNFKEQ. Germline trimming cut 1 base from V and 6 bases from J; bases unmatched to any gene: 13. CDR3 nucleotides: TGTGCCAGCAGCCAAGTGATTCCGGGACTAGATTTGTCCGGGGAGCTGTTTTTT. Translation: CASSQVIPGLDLSGELFF.

The V and J genes are TRBV5-4 and TRBJ2-7; 8 positions agree with TRBD2. The CDR3 has 16 amino acids. Germline V gene lookup returns CDR1 SGHNT and CDR2 YYREEE (reference sequence). J was trimmed by 1 base and V by 0 bases; bases with no gene match: 6. The CDR3 here is CASSLEASGQSYEQYF. The CDR3 nucleotides read TGTGCCAGCAGCTTGGAGGCTAGCGGGCAGTCCTACGAGCAGTACTTC.

This chain links TRBV6-1 with TRBJ2-1; 13 positions agree with TRBD2. V shed 3 bases, J shed 6 bases, and the junction held 8 bases outside the gene matches. This CDR3 has 17 amino acids. CDR1 is MNHNS, CDR2 SASEGT, per germline. CDR3 sequence reads: CASSDRTSGSMGNEQFF. For the CDR3, the DNA is TGTGCCAGCAGTGACCGGACTAGCGGGAGTATGGGCAATGAGCAGTTCTTC.

This chain connects TRBV11-2 to TRBJ2-3; 8 bases are a match to TRBD1. Germline CDR1 and CDR2: SGHAT and FQNNGV. The CDR3 is made up of 15 amino acids. V shed 0 bases and J 5 bases; nucleotides not matched to a gene: 4. The CDR3 nucleotides read TGTGCCAGCAGCTTAGAAGGGACAGGTATAGATACGCAGTATTTT. Translated, it gives CASSLEGTGIDTQYF.

This rearrangement joins TRBV29-1 to TRBJ1-1, with 7 bases fitting TRBD1. V shed 7 bases and J 2 bases; nucleotides not matched to a gene: 7. Germline V lookup: CDR1 SQVTM, CDR2 ANQGSEA. The CDR3 is made up of 13 amino acids. CDR3 nucleotides: TGCAGCGCGACAGGGAAAATCAACACTGAAGCTTTCTTT. It codes for CSATGKINTEAFF.

The CDR3 is CASSLDSISGNTIYF. In DNA form, the CDR3 reads TGTGCCAGCAGTTTGGACAGTATCTCTGGAAACACCATATATTTT. The chain recombines TRBV28 with TRBJ1-3, with D possibly matching TRBD1 (6 bases). Trimming took off 3 bases at V and 0 bases at J, with 9 bases between the two ends. The CDR3 has 15 amino acids. Germline assignment: CDR1 MDHEN and CDR2 SYDVKM.

This chain joins TRBV28 and TRBJ1-3; TRBD1 agrees at 8 bases. V lost 5 bases to trimming and J lost 2 bases; unmatched junction nucleotides: 5. CDR1 and CDR2 from the germline V gene are MDHEN and SYDVKM. The CDR3 contains 15 residues. CDR3: CASSGTGGAGNTIYF. Here the CDR3 DNA reads TGTGCCAGCAGTGGAACAGGGGGTGCTGGAAACACCATATATTTT. Full variable domain (outside the CDR3, taken from reference TRBV28 and TRBJ1-3): DVKVTQSSRYLVKRTGEKVFLECVQDMDHENMFWYRQDPGLGLRLIYFSYDVKMKEKGDIPEGYSVSREKKERFSLILESASTNQTSMYLCASSGTGGAGNTIYFGEGSWLTVV.

This chain links TRBV28 with TRBJ2-5, with 10 bases identical to TRBD2. Looked up from germline, CDR1 is MDHEN and CDR2 is SYDVKM. CDR3 size: 16 residues. Losses at the gene ends were 6 bases for V and 3 bases for J; bases not matched to a gene: 10. CDR3 region: CASREIRLAGKETQYF. In DNA form, the CDR3 reads TGTGCCAGCAGGGAAATTCGACTAGCGGGTAAAGAGACCCAGTACTTC. Full variable domain (outside the CDR3, taken from reference TRBV28 and TRBJ2-5): DVKVTQSSRYLVKRTGEKVFLECVQDMDHENMFWYRQDPGLGLRLIYFSYDVKMKEKGDIPEGYSVSREKKERFSLILESASTNQTSMYLCASREIRLAGKETQYFGPGTRLLVL.

The rearrangement uses TRBV6-5 and TRBJ2-7, with 12 bases lining up with TRBD2. The germline V gene has CDR1 MNHEY and CDR2 SVGAGI. The ends lost 5 bases at V and 5 bases at J; junction bases unmatched: 7. There are 15 residues in the CDR3. This CDR3 is CASSLAGGVGNEQYF. CDR3 DNA: TGTGCCAGCAGTCTAGCGGGAGGGGTCGGTAACGAGCAGTACTTC.

The chain carries TRBV6-5 and TRBJ2-7; 12 bases match TRBD2. The germline gives CDR1 MNHEY, CDR2 SVGAGI. The CDR3 has 15 residues. J was trimmed by 2 bases and V by 4 bases; bases with no gene match: 3. CDR3 amino acids: CASSSTSGRTYEQYF. The CDR3 DNA reads as TGTGCCAGCAGTTCCACTAGCGGGAGGACCTACGAGCAGTACTTC.

V and J are TRBV5-1 and TRBJ2-7, with 8 bases that match TRBD2. The germline V gene has CDR1 SGHRS and CDR2 YFSETQ. With V trimmed by 0 bases and J by 6 bases, 8 bases remained unmatched. The CDR3 is made up of 15 amino acids. This chain's CDR3 is CASSLERRGAFEQYF. CDR3 sequence (DNA): TGCGCCAGCAGCTTGGAACGGCGGGGGGCTTTCGAGCAGTACTTC.

V usage is TRBV19 and J usage is TRBJ1-5; no reliable D call. Germline V gene sequence: CDR1 LNHDA, CDR2 SQIVND (reference sequence). CDR3 length equals 14 residues. V gave up 6 bases and J gave up 0 bases, with 9 bases separating them. CDR3 sequence (DNA): TGTGCCAGTAGGTCCGTTTTTAGCAATCAGCCCCAGCATTTT. Its protein is CASRSVFSNQPQHF. Full variable domain (outside the CDR3, taken from reference TRBV19 and TRBJ1-5): DGGITQSPKYLFRKEGQNVTLSCEQNLNHDAMYWYRQDPGQGLRLIYYSQIVNDFQKGDIAEGYSVSREKKESFPLTVTSAQKNPTAFYLCASRSVFSNQPQHFGDGTRLSIL.

Written as DNA, the CDR3 is TGTGCCAGCAGCTTAGTAGGGGACACTGAAGCTTTCTTT. It codes for CASSLVGDTEAFF. V and J are TRBV7-2 and TRBJ1-1, with D possibly TRBD1 on 5 matching bases. CDR1 and CDR2 from the germline V gene are SGHTA and FQGNSA. CDR3 length: 13 residues. V lost 1 base and J 3 bases, leaving 6 bases between the germline ends.

V is TRBV6-6 and J is TRBJ2-1; 8 nucleotides line up with TRBD2. This CDR3 spans 16 amino acids. Unmatched junction bases numbered 8, after V lost 6 bases and J lost 1 base. Germline lookup yields CDR1 MNHNY and CDR2 SVGAGI (reference sequence). CDR3 coding DNA: TGTGCCAGCAGCCCTAGCGGGCGGGGGTCCTACAATGAGCAGTTCTTC. This gives the protein CASSPSGRGSYNEQFF.

The chain uses TRBV28 and TRBJ2-1; weak D call: TRBD2 (6 bases). Looked up from germline, CDR1 is MDHEN and CDR2 is SYDVKM. The CDR3 runs to 18 residues. Trimming removed 6 bases from V and 4 bases from J, with 25 bases in between. DNA for the CDR3: TGTGCCAGCAGCCCCCCCACAGGACCAAGAGGAGGGTACAATGAGCAGTTCTTC. Translating it yields CASSPPTGPRGGYNEQFF.

The chain uses TRBV18 and TRBJ2-7; TRBD2 is a possible D gene (5 bases). The germline V and J ends were trimmed by 0 bases and 2 bases, with 11 bases remaining between them. CDR1 is KGHSH, CDR2 LQKENI, per germline. The CDR3 is 15 amino acids. CDR3 nucleotide sequence: TGTGCCAGCTCACCACCGGGGTGGGGAGCCTACGAGCAGTACTTC. Amino acids: CASSPPGWGAYEQYF.

This clone was counted only a few times. V is TRBV7-6 and J is TRBJ2-1; 8 nucleotides agree with TRBD2. Germline V gene sequence: CDR1 SGHVS, CDR2 FNYEAQ. The V and J ends lost 1 base and 5 bases, in that order; junction bases with no gene match: 13. The CDR3 extends over 18 amino acids. The CDR3 loop is CASSLDPGAGEFDNEQFF. The CDR3 nucleotides are TGTGCCAGCAGCTTAGACCCCGGAGCGGGGGAGTTTGACAATGAGCAGTTCTTC.